A single T cell receptor beta chain is shown here with its context. Its antigen is not yet known. The limits of the CDR3 on the DNA are not certain, so only TCRdb's listed CDR3 is given. This record comes from a study of somatic mutations in cytotoxic T cells in rheumatoid arthritis (dated by TCRdb to about 2017). Background for the entire study: Before any treatment started and right after they were diagnosed, patients gave peripheral blood samples (about 27 ml EDTA). Patient and control groups had essentially identical median ages. A total of 65 or so rheumatoid arthritis patients and about 21 healthy controls underwent TCRB deep sequencing. The study asked whether expanded CD8+ T-cell clones in newly diagnosed, untreated rheumatoid arthritis carry somatic mutations, and used TCRB deep sequencing to characterize clonality. Sorted V beta1+ cells also underwent TCRB sequencing, and some V beta antibody-stained T-cell populations were flow-sorted at nearly 100% purity on a FACSAria II or Sony SH800. Beyond this particular receptor, the publication reports: CD8+ T-cell clonality in rheumatoid arthritis patients was not significantly different from that in age-matched healthy controls. The slight TRBV07 underrepresentation in patients was not adjusted for multiple comparisons. An increase of CD8+ clonality with age was seen in patients (Spearman r ~ 0.46) but not in healthy controls. Several identical CD8+ TCRB sequences were found in both blood and synovial fluid, and in about an eighth of the roughly 65 patients the largest CD8+ clone exceeded 20% of CD8+ cells. The expanded CD8+ clones had unknown antigen targets, and not appearing in virus-specific databases did not rule out that they were virus-specific.

The immunoSEQ assay was applied to genomic DNA for TCRB CDR3 sequencing. Per the original workflow: Published virus-specific TCRB sequences were compared with patient CD8+ clones larger than 1%, and only a few matches were found. Nothing other than productive TCRB rearrangements was included in the analyses. Clonality was expressed as a Shannon entropy-based productive clonality index, with each clone defined by a unique TCRB CDR3 sequence. To calculate repertoire overlap between two samples, the template counts of each clone were considered relative to each sample's total templates. Flow cytometry-measured V-gene usage correlated with V-gene usage from TCRB sequencing, with a Spearman r of 0.61. TCRdb mirrors the immuneACCESS table, restricted to in-frame sequences. Some clones are absent from its copies; in checked studies, under half trace to an unresolved V gene, and the reason for the others is unknown. V and J calls and clone size are copied from that table; D and trimming were computed from the DNA. For this sample the table gives about 10,000 clones, of which about 89% were detected only once. Jointly, the top ten make up about 15% of the sample.

Positive magnetic bead selection on an AutoMACS was used to isolate CD4+ and CD8+ cells, with flow cytometry used to check purity. After a first flow cytometry screen using a TCR V beta antibody panel, clonal expansions were characterized through TCRB deep sequencing of sorted CD8+ fractions. Isolation of peripheral blood mononuclear cells was done through Ficoll-Paque PLUS density gradient separation. Using Nucleospin Tissue or Tissue XS kits, DNA was extracted from CD4-enriched, CD8-enriched or PBMC samples, with quantification by a Qubit 2.0 fluorometer. Via the germline V gene, CDR1 is SGDLS and CDR2 YYNGEE. The CDR3 runs 13 residues from the cysteine to the phenylalanine.

The chain is assembled from TRBV9 and TRBJ2-7; the table's D call TRBD1 went unverified against the DNA. The specimen sequenced was CD8+ T cells sorted from blood. The sequence derives from a woman younger than 30 with rheumatoid arthritis. CDR3 protein: CASSVALDKEPYF.